This TCR beta chain was recorded in a study of cytomegalovirus exposure and HLA in healthy donors. Healthy bone marrow donors formed the donor group. Trimming shortened V by 6 bases and J by 0 bases, and 28 bases separated the two germline ends. The CDR3 is made up of 20 amino acids. CDR1 is LNHDA and CDR2 is SQIVND in the germline V gene (reference sequence). Amplification used 60 Vbeta primers and 13 Jbeta primers. Original data processing: Counted up in a later analysis, unique TCR beta chains came to about 80 million, with around 10 million shared. The assay was immunoSEQ multiplex PCR, and TCRdb's table has in-frame clones only and misses some. That table furnishes V, J and clone size, whereas the DNA furnished D and trimming. The repertoire holds 60,000 to 100,000 clones, with 60% to 85% as singletons.

Sequencing was carried out using PBMCs. The sequence came from a middle-aged man in good health and CMV-seronegative. The chain carries TRBV19 and TRBJ2-3; D might be TRBD2 (5 bases). The CDR3 region is CASSLGYAPLAGSSTDTQYF. The CDR3 nucleotides are TGTGCCAGTAGCTTGGGGTATGCCCCCCTGGCGGGTTCTAGCACAGATACGCAGTATTTT.